These T cell receptor beta chains were read from a single sample in a study of blood T cell repertoires in COVID-19. Only in-frame clones appear in the TCRdb table, and some are missing; sequencing was by immunoSEQ multiplex PCR. The data show about 200,000 clones, 83% seen once. What was sequenced was peripheral blood. The receptors come from a middle-aged woman with active or convalescent COVID-19. The CDR3 runs from the conserved cysteine through the conserved F or W. D genes are given only for firm matches. Size is stated for part of the rows, as once, few or many counts, or as a class when the clone is expanded.

>NA|TRBV29-1|TRBD1|TRBJ1-1
CSVEDLGDRGSWAEAFF
TGCAGCGTTGAAGATCTAGGGGACAGGGGCTCTTGGGCTGAAGCTTTCTTT
>NA|TRBV7-9|NA|TRBJ2-2
CASSLVGGGPNTGELFF
TGTGCCAGCAGCTTAGTTGGGGGAGGACCGAACACCGGGGAGCTGTTTTTT
>NA|TRBV6-5|TRBD1|TRBJ2-1
CASSSDRAWERQFF
TGTGCCAGCAGTTCCGACAGGGCTTGGGAGAGGCAGTTCTTC
>NA|TRBV7-3|TRBD1|TRBJ1-1
CASSFQGDRTEAFF
TGTGCCAGCAGCTTTCAGGGGGATAGGACTGAAGCTTTCTTT
>NA|TRBV9|NA|TRBJ1-1
CASSVAIGGMNTEAFF
TGTGCCAGCAGCGTAGCTATCGGGGGGATGAACACTGAAGCTTTCTTT
>NA|TRBV10-2|NA|TRBJ2-7
CASRAGPGYEQYF
TGCGCCAGCCGGGCGGGACCGGGATACGAGCAGTACTTC
>NA|TRBV11-3|TRBD1|TRBJ2-2
CASSPRIQGVGGELFF
TGTGCCAGCAGCCCACGAATACAGGGGGTTGGCGGGGAGCTGTTTTTT
>NA|TRBV19|NA|TRBJ1-5
CASSIDRGVGQPQHF
TGTGCCAGTAGTATAGATCGTGGAGTCGGTCAGCCCCAGCATTTT
>NA|TRBV15|NA|TRBJ1-5
CATSDISNQPQHF
TGTGCCACTAGCGACATTAGCAATCAGCCCCAGCATTTT
>NA|TRBV5-1|NA|TRBJ2-2
CASSTEGANTGELFF
TGCGCCAGCAGCACTGAGGGGGCGAACACCGGGGAGCTGTTTTTT
>NA|TRBV5-1|TRBD1|TRBJ2-7
CASSLAPGQGAYEQYF
TGCGCCAGCAGCTTGGCACCGGGACAGGGCGCCTACGAGCAGTACTTC
>few|TRBV28|NA|TRBJ2-7
CASSRISQGGEQYF
TGTGCCAGCAGTCGTATCAGCCAAGGGGGCGAGCAGTACTTC
>NA|TRBV14|NA|TRBJ2-7
CASSARTATYEQYF
TGTGCCAGCAGCGCGCGGACAGCGACCTACGAGCAGTACTTC
>NA|TRBV24-1|NA|TRBJ2-2
CATSDSSGDTGELFF
TGTGCCACCAGTGATTCCTCGGGAGACACCGGGGAGCTGTTTTTT
>NA|TRBV6-1|NA|TRBJ2-1
CASSEGVRGSSYNEQFF
TGTGCCAGCAGTGAAGGGGTTAGGGGGAGCTCCTACAATGAGCAGTTCTTC
>few|TRBV7-9|NA|TRBJ1-2
CASSLATGNGYTF
TGTGCCAGCAGCTTAGCAACAGGGAATGGCTACACCTTC
>NA|TRBV29-1|NA|TRBJ1-2
CSVEDHAQARYGYTF
TGCAGCGTTGAAGATCATGCCCAGGCAAGATATGGCTACACCTTC
>NA|TRBV2|NA|TRBJ2-3
CASSLGTSTDTQYF
TGTGCCAGCAGTCTCGGGACTAGCACAGATACGCAGTATTTT
>NA|TRBV25-1|TRBD2|TRBJ2-1
CASSEPRGGLSTYNEQFF
TGTGCCAGCAGTGAACCCCGGGGGGGGCTGTCGACGTACAATGAGCAGTTCTTC
>NA|TRBV5-1|NA|TRBJ2-7
CASSLRDFLTYEQYF
TGCGCCAGCAGCCTCAGGGACTTCCTGACCTACGAGCAGTACTTC
>NA|TRBV24-1|TRBD1|TRBJ2-5
CATSLTGTGEEETQYF
TGTGCCACCAGCCTAACCGGGACAGGGGAGGAAGAGACCCAGTACTTC
>once|TRBV2|NA|TRBJ1-4
CASIRQAFGEKLFF
TGTGCCAGCATCAGACAGGCGTTTGGAGAAAAACTGTTTTTT
>few|TRBV9|NA|TRBJ1-2
CASSVAAGPDYGYTF
TGTGCCAGCAGCGTAGCGGCAGGTCCCGACTATGGCTACACCTTC
>NA|TRBV27|NA|TRBJ2-7
CASSHKRGGYEQYF
TGTGCCAGCAGCCACAAGCGAGGGGGCTACGAGCAGTACTTC
>NA|TRBV7-9|TRBD1|TRBJ1-5
CASSLGTGTPSNQPQHF
TGTGCCAGCAGCTTAGGGACAGGGACACCTAGCAATCAGCCCCAGCATTTT
>NA|TRBV5-8|NA|TRBJ2-1
CASSLFPGIEQFF
TGTGCCAGCAGCTTGTTCCCGGGAATAGAGCAGTTCTTC
>NA|TRBV7-9|TRBD2|TRBJ2-2
CASSLRLADLPDTGELFF
TGTGCCAGCAGCTTGCGGCTAGCGGATCTTCCGGACACCGGGGAGCTGTTTTTT